The sequence of this TCR beta chain was determined in a study of T cell repertoires in cytomegalovirus infection. Study at large: Selection of CMV epitopes for the study included recently identified HLA-C-restricted and well-studied HLA-B-restricted ones. CMV infection plus the matching HLA type was flagged by public TCR beta signatures. Study outcomes and limitations: HLA-C-restricted CMV-specific TCR beta clonotypes were dominant in the ex vivo response. CMV carriers with the relevant HLA were identified by cumulative public TCR beta family frequency.

TCRdb re-derived calls from the reads in MiXCR, one entry per CDR3 protein. The sample contains some 110,000 distinct CDR3 sequences, around 30% of which appear only once. About this clonotype: The antigen remains undetermined.

The germline gives CDR1 LNHDA, CDR2 SQIVND (reference sequence). The ends were cut back, 6 bases at V and 0 bases at J, with 24 bases in the middle. CDR3 length: 19 residues. This clonotype was sampled from a human donor in good health (CMV status not recorded). Some clones in this sample may be carry-over from other donors' samples. The chain has TRBV19 and TRBJ2-1; TRBD1 might be the D (6 bases). The specimen comprised CD8+ T cells from cultured PBMCs, sampled from culture after CMV antigen stimulation. The CDR3 coding sequence is TGTGCCAGTAGCCTAACCTCCGGAGCCCAGGGGAGCTCCTACAATGAGCAGTTCTTC. This codes for CASSLTSGAQGSSYNEQFF.